This TCR beta chain was sequenced for a study of shared clonotypes between healthy human individuals. Study context: A couple of women and three men aged 18 to 49 made up the donors.

Original methodology: Junction-only sequences produced by ImmunoSEQ had no quality scores, so filtering differed. Some clones are missing from TCRdb's copy, which holds only in-frame ones; the method was immunoSEQ multiplex PCR. The V and J calls and the clone size are those of that table, but D and trimming were determined from the DNA. In the table there are about 480,000 clones, roughly 79% of which are singletons. The germline gives CDR1 PRHDT, CDR2 FYEKMQ (reference sequence). V lost 1 base and J lost 2, with 21 bases in between. This CDR3 region has 18 residues. This chain joins TRBV13 and TRBJ2-7; D call uncertain. Material: PBMCs. The TCR sequence derives from a woman aged 35 to 49 in good health. Some clones in this sample may be carry-over from other donors' samples. CDR3 loop: CASSLVSWSNQPTYEQYF. The CDR3 DNA reads TGTGCCAGCAGCTTAGTATCATGGTCAAATCAACCTACCTACGAGCAGTACTTC.